These 4 T cell receptor beta chains came from one sample sequenced in a study of regulatory T cells in long-lasting Graves disease. Stated time point: newly diagnosed GD, antithyroid drugs for less than 3 months. Researchers made the TCR library from RNA that was extracted from PBMCs. Through Arm-PCR of CDR3 regions and iRepertoire HTBI primers, TCR beta libraries were built. TCRdb ran MiXCR on the multiplex PCR reads and lists one entry per CDR3 protein. The sample lists approximately 490,000 distinct CDR3 sequences; around 15% were seen once. These data were likewise used in another study, on T cells in Graves' hyperthyroidism and ophthalmopathy.

The sequences come from peripheral blood mononuclear cells (PBMCs), collected at new diagnosis, from a patient treated with antithyroid drugs. These receptors were collected from a middle-aged man with Graves disease.

V gene TRBV11-3 combines with J gene TRBJ1-6; D possibly corresponds to TRBD1 (5 bases). CDR1 and CDR2 from the germline V gene are SGHNT and YENEEA. Trimming stripped 3 bases from V and 0 bases from J, with 9 bases between. The CDR3 has 16 residues. This CDR3 reads CASSLGTGSYNSPLHF. The DNA for the CDR3 is TGTGCCAGCAGCTTGGGGACCGGCTCCTATAATTCACCCCTCCACTTT.

This chain connects TRBV29-1 to TRBJ1-1; no firm D call. The length of the CDR3 is 11 residues. V was shortened by 6 bases and J by 1 base, with 6 bases between the two germline ends. The germline gives CDR1 SQVTM, CDR2 ANQGSEA. In nucleotides, the CDR3 is TGCAGCGTATCCAGGAACACTGAAGCTTTCTTT. It is translated as CSVSRNTEAFF. The variable domain in full, completed from reference TRBV29-1 and TRBJ1-1, reads SAVISQKPSRDICQRGTSLTIQCQVDSQVTMMFWYRQQPGQSLTLIATANQGSEATYESGFVIDKFPISRPNLTFSTLTVSNMSPEDSSIYLCSVSRNTEAFFGQGTRLTVV.

This chain joins TRBV6-2 or TRBV6-3 and TRBJ2-3; 13 nucleotides match TRBD2. Germline V gene sequence: CDR1 MNHEY, CDR2 SVGEGT. The CDR3 has 15 amino acids. The V gene end was trimmed by 7 bases and the J gene end by 5 bases; junction bases not matched to a gene: 6. CDR3 sequence reads: CASKPGLAGLDTQYF. CDR3 in DNA: TGTGCCAGCAAACCGGGACTAGCGGGACTAGATACGCAGTATTTT.

This clonotype was counted many times. The chain recombines TRBV20-1 with TRBJ2-7; 14 nucleotides agree with TRBD2. Germline CDR1 is DFQATT and CDR2 is SNEGSKA (reference sequence). V lost 6 bases, J lost 7 bases, and 8 bases stayed unmatched. The CDR3 consists of 14 residues. This CDR3 is CSARLAGGRLEQYF. The CDR3 DNA sequence: TGCAGTGCCAGACTAGCGGGAGGGCGTTTGGAGCAGTACTTC.